What follows is one T cell receptor beta chain and its context. Mismatch repair deficiency was confirmed in all patients, by PCR or immunohistochemistry. This CDR3 spans 16 amino acids. Trimming took 0 bases from V and 0 from J, leaving 9 bases between them. Germline V gene data show CDR1 as SGHNT and CDR2 as YENEEA. TCRdb keeps only in-frame clones here, not all; method: immunoSEQ multiplex PCR. The table shows over 100,000 clones, with around 80% occurring only once. These data are taken from a study of PD-1 blockade in mismatch repair-deficient tumors. This clonotype was sampled from an adult with mismatch repair-deficient cancer. The V and J genes are TRBV11-3 and TRBJ2-1, with D maybe TRBD1 (5 bases). The material was peripheral blood, obtained more than 58 weeks after starting pembrolizumab. The CDR3: CASSLEMGHSYNEQFF. The CDR3 bases are TGTGCCAGCAGCTTAGAAATGGGGCACTCCTACAATGAGCAGTTCTTC.